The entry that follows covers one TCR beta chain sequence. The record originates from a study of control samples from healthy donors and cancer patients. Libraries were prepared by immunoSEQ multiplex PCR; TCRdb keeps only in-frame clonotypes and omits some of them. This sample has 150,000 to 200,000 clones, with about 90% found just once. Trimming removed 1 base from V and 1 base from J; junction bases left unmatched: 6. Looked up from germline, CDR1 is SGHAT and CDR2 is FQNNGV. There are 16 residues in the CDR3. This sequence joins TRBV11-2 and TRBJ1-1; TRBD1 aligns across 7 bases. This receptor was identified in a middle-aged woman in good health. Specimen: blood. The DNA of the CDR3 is TGTGCCAGCAGCTTAGCCTCTCAGGGGGGGAACACTGAAGCTTTCTTT. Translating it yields CASSLASQGGNTEAFF.